These T cell receptor beta chains were read from a single sample in a study of T cell repertoires in cytomegalovirus infection. These receptors have no identified antigens. TCRdb called the reads again in MiXCR, with one record for every CDR3 protein. The sample yields about 400,000 distinct CDR3 sequences, about 35% seen once. Sequences were derived from cultured PBMCs, sampled from culture after CMV antigen stimulation. The receptor source for this set is a human donor in good health (CMV status not recorded). Some clones in this sample may be carry-over from other donors' samples. Both conserved end residues are trimmed from each CDR3. D genes are given only for firm matches.

j_call d_call v_call cdr3_aa
TRBJ1-2 NA TRBV29-1 SVVVTGQNYGYT
TRBJ1-5 NA TRBV7-8 ASSLMGGFDNQPQH
TRBJ1-6 TRBD1 TRBV4-1 ASSQDYWTGRGKGNSPLH
TRBJ2-1 TRBD2 TRBV5-4 ASRDGLAGAYEQF
TRBJ2-2 TRBD2 TRBV6-5 ASRTLAGDTGELF
TRBJ2-1 TRBD2 TRBV7-2 ASSRPGLAGGYNEQF
TRBJ2-6 TRBD2 TRBV27 ASSLLGLVGANVLT
TRBJ1-2 NA TRBV4-3 ASSQDWTVYGYT
TRBJ2-1 NA TRBV7-2 ASSKVMTGEQF
TRBJ1-2 NA TRBV4-3 ASSQATRQPDGYT
TRBJ2-6 NA TRBV10-1 ASSESLPGANVLT
TRBJ2-1 TRBD2 TRBV7-2 ASRLGTSGNYNEQF
TRBJ1-1 NA TRBV2 ASRSGYEAF
TRBJ1-2 NA TRBV2 ASHRDGGYT
TRBJ1-1 NA TRBV5-6 ASSFAGRPTEAF
TRBJ1-2 TRBD1 TRBV7-6 ASSLWTGQGMGGYT
TRBJ2-1 TRBD2 TRBV29-1 SVQRTSGNHEQF
TRBJ1-1 NA TRBV4-1 ASSQEKQFEAF
TRBJ2-6 NA TRBV12-3/TRBV12-4 ASSPRTLSSGANVLT
TRBJ1-1 NA TRBV7-9 ASSLRDTLTEAF
TRBJ2-3 NA TRBV19 ASSIAVKTTDTQY
TRBJ1-3 NA TRBV12-3/TRBV12-4 ASSLGYSGNTIY
TRBJ2-1 NA TRBV2 ASKSSRNNEQF
TRBJ2-7 NA TRBV25-1 ASSDAGWSNEQY
TRBJ1-4 NA TRBV29-1 SVTIVQGEKLF
TRBJ1-2 TRBD1 TRBV7-2 ASSSGQGFVYGYT
TRBJ2-1 TRBD2 TRBV20-1 SAHSSGETYNEQF
TRBJ2-6 NA TRBV19 ASSIRQGLSNVLT
TRBJ2-1 NA TRBV7-2 ASSLAQSVRNEQF
TRBJ2-7 NA TRBV20-1 SARPVRRTYEQY
TRBJ1-6 NA TRBV9 ASSVEGGSPLH
TRBJ1-5 NA TRBV12-3/TRBV12-4 ASSWETGNQPQH
TRBJ1-2 NA TRBV7-6 ASARGLGYT
TRBJ1-1 NA TRBV10-3 AISEPLYTEAF
TRBJ2-5 TRBD2 TRBV9 ASSARLAGETQY
TRBJ1-1 NA TRBV7-2 ASSRTANDPEAF
TRBJ2-5 TRBD1 TRBV6-6 ASSYEGQGGKTQY
TRBJ2-2 TRBD2 TRBV27 ASSLSPAGASGNTGELF
TRBJ2-3 NA TRBV12-3/TRBV12-4 ASGDSPQGVKQY
TRBJ1-2 NA TRBV28 ASHGLLNYGYT
TRBJ1-1 TRBD1 TRBV27 ASSSQGVFSNTEAF
TRBJ2-1 NA TRBV6-2/TRBV6-3 ASRGGTLFYNEQF
TRBJ2-1 TRBD2 TRBV7-7 ASSLVAGVANEQF
TRBJ2-2 NA TRBV7-3 ASSSRTSSNTGELF
TRBJ2-5 NA TRBV11-3 ASSPRFSGEETQY
TRBJ1-1 NA TRBV3-1 ASSQVPGPTMNTEAF
TRBJ2-3 TRBD2 TRBV11-1 ASSDPGLAETERGDTQY
TRBJ2-1 NA TRBV7-2 ASSSEVSSYNEQF
TRBJ2-1 NA TRBV5-6 ASSFGTSYEQF
TRBJ1-4 NA TRBV5-6 ASSLYGNEKLF
TRBJ1-1 NA TRBV7-2 ASSLTREGTEAF
TRBJ2-5 TRBD2 TRBV7-2 ASSSLTSGGETQY
TRBJ2-1 TRBD2 TRBV6-5 ASSYWTGLAGGNSYNEQF